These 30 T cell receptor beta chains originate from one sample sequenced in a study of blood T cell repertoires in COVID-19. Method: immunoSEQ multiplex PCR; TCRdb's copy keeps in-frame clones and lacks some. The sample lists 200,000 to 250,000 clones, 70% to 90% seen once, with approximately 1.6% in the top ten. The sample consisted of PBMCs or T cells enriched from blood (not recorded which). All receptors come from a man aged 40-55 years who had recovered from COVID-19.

The DNA of the CDR3 is TGTGCCAGCAGCAGTCGCGGGGGGCAAGCCTACGAGCAGTACTTC. Its protein product is CASSSRGGQAYEQYF. The chain has TRBV4-2 and TRBJ2-7; 8 bases line up with TRBD2. With V trimmed by 5 bases and J by 2 bases, 8 bases remained unmatched. Germline CDR1 is LGHNA and CDR2 is YNFKEQ. There are 15 residues in the CDR3.

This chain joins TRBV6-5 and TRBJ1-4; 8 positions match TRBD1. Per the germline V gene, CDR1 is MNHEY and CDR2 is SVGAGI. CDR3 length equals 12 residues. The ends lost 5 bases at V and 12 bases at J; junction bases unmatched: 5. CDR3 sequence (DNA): TGTGCCAGCAGTCCAGGACAGGGCCAACTGTTTTTT. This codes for CASSPGQGQLFF.

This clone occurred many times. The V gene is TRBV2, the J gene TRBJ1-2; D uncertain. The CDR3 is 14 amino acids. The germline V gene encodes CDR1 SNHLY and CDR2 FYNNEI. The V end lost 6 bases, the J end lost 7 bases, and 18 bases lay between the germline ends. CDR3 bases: TGTGCCAGCAGAGGACGGGAGACCTACAGTGGCTACACCTTC. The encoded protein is CASRGRETYSGYTF.

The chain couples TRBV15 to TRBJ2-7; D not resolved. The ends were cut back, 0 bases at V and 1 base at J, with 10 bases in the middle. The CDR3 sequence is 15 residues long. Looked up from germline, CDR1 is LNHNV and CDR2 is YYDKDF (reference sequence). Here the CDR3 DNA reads TGTGCCACCAGCAGAGAGTCCCCAGGATCCTACGAGCAGTACTTC. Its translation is CATSRESPGSYEQYF.

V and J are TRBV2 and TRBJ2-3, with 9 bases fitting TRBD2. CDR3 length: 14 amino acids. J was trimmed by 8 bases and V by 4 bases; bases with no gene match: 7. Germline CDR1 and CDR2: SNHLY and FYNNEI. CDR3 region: CASSVGTSSPTQYF. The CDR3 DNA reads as TGTGCCAGCAGTGTCGGGACTAGCAGCCCTACGCAGTATTTT.

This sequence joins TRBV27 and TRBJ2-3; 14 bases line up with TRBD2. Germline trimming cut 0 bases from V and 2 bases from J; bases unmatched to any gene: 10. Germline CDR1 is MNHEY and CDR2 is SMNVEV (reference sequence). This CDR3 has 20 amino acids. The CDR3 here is CASSLSYGTSGSAITDTQYF. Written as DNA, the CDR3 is TGTGCCAGCAGTTTATCGTACGGGACTAGCGGGAGCGCCATCACAGATACGCAGTATTTT.

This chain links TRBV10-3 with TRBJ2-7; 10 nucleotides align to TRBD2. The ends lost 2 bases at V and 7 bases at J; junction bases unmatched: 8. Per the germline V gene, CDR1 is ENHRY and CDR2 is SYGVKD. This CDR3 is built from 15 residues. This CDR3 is CAISEKSGGAREQYF. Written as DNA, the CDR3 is TGTGCCATCAGTGAGAAAAGCGGGGGGGCGAGGGAGCAGTACTTC.

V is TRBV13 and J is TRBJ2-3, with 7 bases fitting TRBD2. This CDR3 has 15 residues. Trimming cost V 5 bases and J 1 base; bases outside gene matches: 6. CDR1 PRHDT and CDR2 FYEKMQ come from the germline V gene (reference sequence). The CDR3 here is CASSIGGFGTDTQYF. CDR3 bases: TGTGCCAGCAGCATCGGGGGGTTCGGCACAGATACGCAGTATTTT. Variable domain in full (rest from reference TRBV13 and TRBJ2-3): AAGVIQSPRHLIKEKRETATLKCYPIPRHDTVYWYQQGPGQDPQFLISFYEKMQSDKGSIPDRFSAQQFSDYHSELNMSSLELGDSALYFCASSIGGFGTDTQYFGPGTRLTVL.

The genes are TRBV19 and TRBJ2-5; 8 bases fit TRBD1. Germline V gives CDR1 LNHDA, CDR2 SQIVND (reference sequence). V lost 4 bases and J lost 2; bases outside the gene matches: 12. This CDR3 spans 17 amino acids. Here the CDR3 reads CASSTGQGYFLQETQYF. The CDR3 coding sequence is TGTGCCAGTAGTACCGGACAGGGCTATTTCCTACAAGAGACCCAGTACTTC.

CDR3 coding DNA: TGTGCAGATCTACTAATAGGACAGGCCTACGAGCAGTACTTC. This sequence encodes CADLLIGQAYEQYF. The gene calls are TRBV19 and TRBJ2-7, with 7 bases that match TRBD1. CDR3 size: 14 residues. Germline lookup yields CDR1 LNHDA and CDR2 SQIVND (reference sequence). The variable domain in full, completed from reference TRBV19 and TRBJ2-7, reads DGGITQSPKYLFRKEGQNVTLSCEQNLNHDAMYWYRQDPGQGLRLIYYSQIVNDFQKGDIAEGYSVSREKKESFPLTVTSAQKNPTAFYLCADLLIGQAYEQYFGPGTRLTVT.

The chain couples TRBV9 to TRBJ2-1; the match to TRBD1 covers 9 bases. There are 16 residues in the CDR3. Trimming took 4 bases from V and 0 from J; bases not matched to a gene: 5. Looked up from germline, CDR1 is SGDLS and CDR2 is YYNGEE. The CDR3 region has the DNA TGTGCCAGCAGCCTCCGGGACAGGGACTCCTACAATGAGCAGTTCTTC. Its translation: CASSLRDRDSYNEQFF.

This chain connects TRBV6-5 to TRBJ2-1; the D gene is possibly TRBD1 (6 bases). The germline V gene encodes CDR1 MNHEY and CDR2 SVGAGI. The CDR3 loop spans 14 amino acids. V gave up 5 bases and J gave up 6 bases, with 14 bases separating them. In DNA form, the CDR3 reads TGTGCCAGCAGTCCCCTAATGGGGGCCAATGAGCAGTTCTTC. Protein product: CASSPLMGANEQFF.

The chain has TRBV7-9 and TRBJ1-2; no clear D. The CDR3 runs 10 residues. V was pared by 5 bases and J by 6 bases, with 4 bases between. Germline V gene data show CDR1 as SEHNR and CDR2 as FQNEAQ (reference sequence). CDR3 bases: TGTGCCAGCAGCGGCCATGGCTACACCTTC. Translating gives CASSGHGYTF.

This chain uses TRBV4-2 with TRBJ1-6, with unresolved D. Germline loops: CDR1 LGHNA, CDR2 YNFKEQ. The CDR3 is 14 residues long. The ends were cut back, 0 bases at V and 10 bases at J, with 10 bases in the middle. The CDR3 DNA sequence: TGTGCCAGCAGCCAAGATTTCGACATATCACCCCTCCACTTT. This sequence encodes CASSQDFDISPLHF.

The CDR3 DNA is TGTGCCAGCAGTTTCAGCGATGGCTACACCTTC. Translation gives CASSFSDGYTF. The V and J genes are TRBV28 and TRBJ1-2; no clear D. The CDR3 sequence is 11 residues long. V was cut by 3 bases and J by 6 bases, with 5 bases left in between. CDR1 and CDR2 from the germline V gene are MDHEN and SYDVKM.

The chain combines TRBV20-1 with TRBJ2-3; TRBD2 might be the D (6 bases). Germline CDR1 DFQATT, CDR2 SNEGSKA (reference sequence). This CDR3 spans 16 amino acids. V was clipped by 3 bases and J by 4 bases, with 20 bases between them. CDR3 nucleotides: TGCAGTGCTAGTGCTAGCGCCACGTCGGCATCAGATACGCAGTATTTT. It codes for CSASASATSASDTQYF.

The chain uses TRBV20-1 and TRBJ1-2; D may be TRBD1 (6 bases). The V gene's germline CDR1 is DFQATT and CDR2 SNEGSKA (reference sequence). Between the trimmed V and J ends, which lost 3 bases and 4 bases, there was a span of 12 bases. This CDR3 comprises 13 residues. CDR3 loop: CSASLVGAYGYTF. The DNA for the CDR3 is TGCAGTGCTAGTTTAGTGGGGGCCTATGGCTACACCTTC.

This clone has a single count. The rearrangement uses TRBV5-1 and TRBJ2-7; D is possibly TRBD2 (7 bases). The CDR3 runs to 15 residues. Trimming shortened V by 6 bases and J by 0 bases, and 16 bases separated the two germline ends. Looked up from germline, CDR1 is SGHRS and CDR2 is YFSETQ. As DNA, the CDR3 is TGCGCCAGCACCGAGGGGGGGGCTCGCTCCTACGAGCAGTACTTC. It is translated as CASTEGGARSYEQYF.

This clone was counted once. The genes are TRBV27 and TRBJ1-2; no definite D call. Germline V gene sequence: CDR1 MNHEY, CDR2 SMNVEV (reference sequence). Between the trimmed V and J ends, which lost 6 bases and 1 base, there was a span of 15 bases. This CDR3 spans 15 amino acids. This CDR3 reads CASSSGFYFNYGYTF. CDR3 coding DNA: TGTGCCAGCAGCTCGGGGTTCTACTTTAACTATGGCTACACCTTC.

The CDR3 DNA sequence: TGTGCCAGCAGCGCCCAGAACGAAAATGGCTACACCTTC. Encoded protein: CASSAQNENGYTF. V gene TRBV6-4 combines with J gene TRBJ1-2; unclear D gene. CDR3 length: 13 amino acids. Germline values: CDR1 MRHNA, CDR2 SNTAGT. The V and J ends lost 6 bases and 6 bases respectively, with 14 bases between them.

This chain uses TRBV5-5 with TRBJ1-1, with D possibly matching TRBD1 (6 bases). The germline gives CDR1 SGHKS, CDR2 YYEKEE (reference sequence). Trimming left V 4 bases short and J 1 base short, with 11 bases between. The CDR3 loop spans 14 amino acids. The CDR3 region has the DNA TGTGCCAGCAGCACAGGGACGGCGAACACTGAAGCTTTCTTT. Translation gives CASSTGTANTEAFF.

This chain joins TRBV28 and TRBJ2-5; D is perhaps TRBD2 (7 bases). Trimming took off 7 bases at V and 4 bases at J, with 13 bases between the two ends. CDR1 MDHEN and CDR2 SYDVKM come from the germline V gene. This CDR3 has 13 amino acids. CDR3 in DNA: TGTGCCAGCACTCGGGGGGCTGGAGAGACCCAGTACTTC. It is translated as CASTRGAGETQYF.

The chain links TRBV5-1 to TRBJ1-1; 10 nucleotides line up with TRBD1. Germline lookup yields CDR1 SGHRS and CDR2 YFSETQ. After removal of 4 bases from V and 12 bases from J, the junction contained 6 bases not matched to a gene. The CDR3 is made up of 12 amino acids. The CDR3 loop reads CASSVTGGYTFF. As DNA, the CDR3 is TGCGCCAGCAGCGTGACAGGGGGCTATACTTTCTTT.

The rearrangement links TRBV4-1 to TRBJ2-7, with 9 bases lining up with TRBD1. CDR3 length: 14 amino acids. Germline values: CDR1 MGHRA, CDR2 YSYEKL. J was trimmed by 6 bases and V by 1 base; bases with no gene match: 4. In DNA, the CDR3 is TGCGCCAGCAGCCAAGTGACAGGGGGTTCCGAGCAGTACTTC. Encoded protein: CASSQVTGGSEQYF.

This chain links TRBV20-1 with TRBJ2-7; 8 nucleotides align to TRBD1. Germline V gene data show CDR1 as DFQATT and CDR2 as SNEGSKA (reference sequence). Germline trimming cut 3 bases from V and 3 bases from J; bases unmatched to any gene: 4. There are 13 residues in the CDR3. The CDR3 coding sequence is TGCAGTGCTAGTGGGACAGGAAGCTACGAGCAGTACTTC. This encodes CSASGTGSYEQYF.

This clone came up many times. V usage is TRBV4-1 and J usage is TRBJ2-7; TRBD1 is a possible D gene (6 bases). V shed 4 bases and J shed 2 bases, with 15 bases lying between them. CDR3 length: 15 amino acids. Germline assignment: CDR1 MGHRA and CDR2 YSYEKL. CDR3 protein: CASSLTTGSAYEQYF. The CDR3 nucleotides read TGCGCCAGCAGCCTAACTACAGGGTCTGCCTACGAGCAGTACTTC.

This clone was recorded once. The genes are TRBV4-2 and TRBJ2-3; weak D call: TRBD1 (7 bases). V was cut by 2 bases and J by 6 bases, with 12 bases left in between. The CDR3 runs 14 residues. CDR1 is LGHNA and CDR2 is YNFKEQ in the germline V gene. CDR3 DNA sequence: TGTGCCAGCAGCCAAAGGAGGGGGCGGGATACGCAGTATTTT. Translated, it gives CASSQRRGRDTQYF.

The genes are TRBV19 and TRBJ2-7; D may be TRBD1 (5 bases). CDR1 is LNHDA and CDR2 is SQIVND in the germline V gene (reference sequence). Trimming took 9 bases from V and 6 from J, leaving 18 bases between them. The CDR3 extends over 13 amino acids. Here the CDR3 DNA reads TGTGCCAGCGGCCTTGACAGTTTCACCGAGCAGTACTTC. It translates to CASGLDSFTEQYF.

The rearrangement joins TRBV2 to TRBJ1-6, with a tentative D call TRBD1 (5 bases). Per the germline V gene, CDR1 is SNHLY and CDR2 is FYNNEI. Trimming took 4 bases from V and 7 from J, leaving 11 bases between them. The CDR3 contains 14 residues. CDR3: CASSVREGNSPLHF. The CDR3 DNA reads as TGTGCCAGCAGTGTCAGGGAAGGGAATTCACCCCTCCACTTT.

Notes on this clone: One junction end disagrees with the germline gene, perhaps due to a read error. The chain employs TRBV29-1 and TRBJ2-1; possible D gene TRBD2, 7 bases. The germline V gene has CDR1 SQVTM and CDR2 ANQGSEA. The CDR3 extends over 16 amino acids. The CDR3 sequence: CRVVGGGRGSYNEQFF. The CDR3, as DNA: TGCCGCGTTGTGGGGGGGGGCCGAGGTTCCTACAATGAGCAGTTCTTC.